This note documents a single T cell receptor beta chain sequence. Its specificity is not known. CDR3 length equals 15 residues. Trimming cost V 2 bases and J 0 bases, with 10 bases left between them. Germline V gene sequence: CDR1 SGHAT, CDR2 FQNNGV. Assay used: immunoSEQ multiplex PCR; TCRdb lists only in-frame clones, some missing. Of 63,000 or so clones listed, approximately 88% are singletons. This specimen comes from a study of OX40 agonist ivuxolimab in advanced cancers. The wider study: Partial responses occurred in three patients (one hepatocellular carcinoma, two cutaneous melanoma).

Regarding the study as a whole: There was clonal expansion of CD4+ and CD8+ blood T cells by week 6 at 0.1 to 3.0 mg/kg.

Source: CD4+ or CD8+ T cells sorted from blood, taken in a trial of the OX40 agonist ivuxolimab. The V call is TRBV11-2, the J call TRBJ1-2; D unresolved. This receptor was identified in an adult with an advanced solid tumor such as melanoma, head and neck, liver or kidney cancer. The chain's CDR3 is CASSLLPGANYGYTF. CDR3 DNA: TGTGCCAGCAGCTTACTCCCCGGGGCTAACTATGGCTACACCTTC.